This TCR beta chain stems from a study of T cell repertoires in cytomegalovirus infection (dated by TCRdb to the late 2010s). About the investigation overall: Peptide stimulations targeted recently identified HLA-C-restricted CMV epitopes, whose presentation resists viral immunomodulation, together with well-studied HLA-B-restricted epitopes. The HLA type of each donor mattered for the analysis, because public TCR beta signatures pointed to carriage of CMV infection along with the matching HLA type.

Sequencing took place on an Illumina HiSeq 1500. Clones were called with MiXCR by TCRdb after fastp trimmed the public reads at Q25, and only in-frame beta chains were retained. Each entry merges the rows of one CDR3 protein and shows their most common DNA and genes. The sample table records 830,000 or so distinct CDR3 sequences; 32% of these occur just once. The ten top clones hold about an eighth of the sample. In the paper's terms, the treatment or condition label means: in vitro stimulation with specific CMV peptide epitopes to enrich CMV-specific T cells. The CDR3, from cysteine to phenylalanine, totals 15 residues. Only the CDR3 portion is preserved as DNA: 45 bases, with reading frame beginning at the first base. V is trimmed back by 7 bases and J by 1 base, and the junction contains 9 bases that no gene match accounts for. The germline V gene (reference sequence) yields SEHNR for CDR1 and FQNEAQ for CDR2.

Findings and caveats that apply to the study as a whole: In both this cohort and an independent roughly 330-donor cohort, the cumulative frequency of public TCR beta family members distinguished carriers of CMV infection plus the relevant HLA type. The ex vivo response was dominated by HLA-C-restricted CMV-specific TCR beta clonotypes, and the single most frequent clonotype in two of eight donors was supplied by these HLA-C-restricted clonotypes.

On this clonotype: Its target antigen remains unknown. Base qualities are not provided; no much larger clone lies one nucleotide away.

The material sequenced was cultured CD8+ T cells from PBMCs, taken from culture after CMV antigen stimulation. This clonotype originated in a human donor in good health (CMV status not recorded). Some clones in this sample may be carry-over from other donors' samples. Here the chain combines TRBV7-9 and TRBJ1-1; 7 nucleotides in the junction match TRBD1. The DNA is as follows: TGTGCCAGCAACGGACAGGCGGGGCCGAACACTGAAGCTTTCTTT. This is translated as CASNGQAGPNTEAFF. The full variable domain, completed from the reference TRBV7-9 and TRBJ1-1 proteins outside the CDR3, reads DTGVSQNPRHKITKRGQNVTFRCDPISEHNRLYWYRQTLGQGPEFLTYFQNEAQLEKSRLLSDRFSAERPKGSFSTLEIQRTEQGDSAMYLCASNGQAGPNTEAFFGQGTRLTVV.